The next 25 T cell receptor beta chains were all read from a single sample in a study of T cells after yellow fever vaccination. One entry per CDR3 protein results from TCRdb running MiXCR on the 5' RACE reads. Of 150,000 to 200,000 distinct CDR3 sequences listed, about a tenth were seen once; the top ten hold around 33%. The source was CD8+ T cells sorted from PBMCs, collected 45 days after the yellow fever booster vaccination. These receptors were taken from a man aged 18 to 30 who received the YFV17D yellow fever vaccine.

This clonotype occurred many times. The genes are TRBV27 and TRBJ1-5; D is ambiguous. Germline CDR1 and CDR2: MNHEY and SMNVEV (reference sequence). The V gene lost 4 bases and the J gene lost 7 bases, with 8 bases spanning the gap. This CDR3 comprises 12 residues. The CDR3 sequence: CASSYHGQPQHF. The CDR3 region has the DNA TGTGCCAGCAGTTATCATGGCCAGCCCCAGCATTTT.

V gene TRBV4-3 combines with J gene TRBJ2-4; D is uncertain. The CDR3 runs 15 residues. V lost 4 bases and J 6 bases, leaving 16 bases between the germline ends. Germline CDR1 reads LGHNA; CDR2 reads YSLEER. The DNA for the CDR3 is TGCGCCAGCAGCCGAAGAGCCGGAGAGAGAAACATTCAGTACTTC. Protein product: CASSRRAGERNIQYF.

The V gene is TRBV10-3, the J gene TRBJ2-1, with 8 bases aligning to TRBD1. With V trimmed by 3 bases and J by 5 bases, 3 bases remained unmatched. CDR3 length: 14 amino acids. Germline V lookup: CDR1 ENHRY, CDR2 SYGVKD. CDR3 sequence (DNA): TGTGCCATCAGTGACAGGGGGCATGACAATGAGCAGTTCTTC. Translating gives CAISDRGHDNEQFF.

V and J are TRBV5-1 and TRBJ2-1; D uncertain. This CDR3 is built from 15 residues. Germline CDR1 is SGHRS and CDR2 is YFSETQ. The V gene lost 1 base and the J gene lost 4 bases, with 12 bases spanning the gap. The CDR3 DNA reads as TGCGCCAGCAGCTTGAAGGATATGGGTTACAATGAGCAGTTCTTC. The encoded protein is CASSLKDMGYNEQFF.

The chain carries TRBV15 and TRBJ2-6; D is unresolved. Germline V gives CDR1 LNHNV, CDR2 YYDKDF (reference sequence). Trimming took 4 bases from V and 1 from J, leaving 8 bases between them. This CDR3 has 15 amino acids. CDR3 amino acids: CATSTVSSGANVLTF. In DNA, the CDR3 is TGTGCCACCAGCACTGTGTCTTCTGGGGCCAACGTCCTGACTTTC.

This clonotype was detected only a few times. This chain links TRBV7-9 with TRBJ1-2; possibly TRBD1 for D (5 bases). Trimming cost V 2 bases and J 2 bases, with 21 bases left between them. The germline V gene encodes CDR1 SEHNR and CDR2 FQNEAQ (reference sequence). The CDR3 is made up of 18 amino acids. The CDR3 loop reads CASSLTVRRDSQNYGYTF. In DNA, the CDR3 is TGTGCCAGCAGCTTAACTGTTCGCAGGGACTCTCAAAACTATGGCTACACCTTC.

Only a few counts were recorded for this clonotype. The chain carries TRBV25-1 and TRBJ1-2; a weak D match, TRBD1 (6 bases). The CDR3 has 13 amino acids. From germline, CDR1 is MGHDK and CDR2 SYGVNS. Trimming shortened V by 3 bases and J by 7 bases, and 12 bases separated the two germline ends. Written as DNA, the CDR3 is TGTGCCAGCAGTGACCTGGGGGCTGGTGGCTACACCTTC. It yields the protein CASSDLGAGGYTF.

The genes are TRBV10-3 and TRBJ2-3, with TRBD1 identical over 12 bases. Germline V CDR1 and CDR2: ENHRY, SYGVKD. Germline trimming cut 6 bases from V and 5 bases from J; bases unmatched to any gene: 9. The CDR3 length is 16 residues. The CDR3 nucleotides are TGTGCCATCAGCGAAGGTGGGACAGGGGGCATAGATACGCAGTATTTT. It specifies CAISEGGTGGIDTQYF.

This clonotype has ten or more counts. CDR3 sequence (DNA): TGCGCCAGCAGCTCGGCAGGGGGCGCAGATACGCAGTATTTT. Encoded protein: CASSSAGGADTQYF. The chain couples TRBV5-1 to TRBJ2-3, with 8 bases that match TRBD1. The CDR3 sequence is 14 residues long. CDR1 and CDR2 from the germline V gene are SGHRS and YFSETQ. V shed 3 bases, J shed 4 bases, and the junction held 4 bases outside the gene matches.

This clonotype was counted ten times or more. This chain connects TRBV7-2 to TRBJ2-5; TRBD1 matches 12 bases. Germline V lookup: CDR1 SGHTA, CDR2 FQGNSA. The J segment lost 4 bases and the V segment lost 5 bases, leaving 17 bases of the junction unmatched. This CDR3 spans 19 amino acids. The CDR3 DNA reads TGTGCCAGCAGCCTCCGGGACAGGGGGCTGTCAGGTTATCCAGAGACCCAGTACTTC. Translation gives CASSLRDRGLSGYPETQYF. The variable domain in full, completed from reference TRBV7-2 and TRBJ2-5, reads GAGVSQSPSNKVTEKGKDVELRCDPISGHTALYWYRQSLGQGLEFLIYFQGNSAPDKSGLPSDRFSAERTGGSVSTLTIQRTQQEDSAVYLCASSLRDRGLSGYPETQYFGPGTRLLVL.

This clonotype was detected a few times. The chain is built from TRBV15 and TRBJ2-1, with D maybe TRBD1 (5 bases). The V end lost 3 bases, the J end lost 9 bases, and 15 bases lay between the germline ends. The CDR3 spans 14 residues. CDR1 and CDR2 (germline): LNHNV, YYDKDF (reference sequence). DNA of the CDR3: TGTGCCACCAGCAGCCACAGGATTTATGGTGAGCAGTTCTTC. It encodes CATSSHRIYGEQFF. The full variable domain, completed using reference TRBV15 and TRBJ2-1, is DAMVIQNPRYQVTQFGKPVTLSCSQTLNHNVMYWYQQKSSQAPKLLFHYYDKDFNNEADTPDNFQSRRPNTSFCFLDIRSPGLGDTAMYLCATSSHRIYGEQFFGPGTRLTVL.

This clonotype turned up a few times. The chain employs TRBV27 and TRBJ2-2; D uncertain. This CDR3 is 12 amino acids long. Trimming cost V 1 base and J 6 bases, with 3 bases left between them. Germline CDR1 reads MNHEY; CDR2 reads SMNVEV (reference sequence). This CDR3 reads CASSLFAGELFF. The CDR3 DNA is TGTGCCAGCAGTTTATTTGCCGGGGAGCTGTTTTTT.

This rearrangement joins TRBV20-1 to TRBJ2-5; D may be TRBD1 (5 bases). Between the trimmed V and J ends, which lost 3 bases and 2 bases, there was a span of 13 bases. The germline V gene has CDR1 DFQATT and CDR2 SNEGSKA (reference sequence). This CDR3 is 14 amino acids long. Here the CDR3 reads CSARGRQLQETQYF. CDR3 sequence (DNA): TGCAGTGCTAGGGGAAGACAGCTACAAGAGACCCAGTACTTC.

The chain has TRBV6-5 and TRBJ2-4; D is perhaps TRBD1 or TRBD2 (5 bases each). V lost 4 bases and J lost 3, with 22 bases in between. Per germline, CDR1 MNHEY and CDR2 SVGAGI. The CDR3 contains 18 residues. CDR3 coding DNA: TGTGCCAGCAGTTTCCTCCCCGGGGCAGGGAAGGGCAAAAACATTCAGTACTTC. Its protein product is CASSFLPGAGKGKNIQYF.

This clonotype has more than one count but fewer than ten. This chain connects TRBV5-5 to TRBJ2-7, with 7 positions matching TRBD1. This CDR3 comprises 15 residues. With V trimmed by 3 bases and J by 5 bases, 11 bases remained unmatched. Germline CDR1 SGHKS, CDR2 YYEKEE (reference sequence). CDR3: CASSYPDRAVDEQYF. CDR3 DNA: TGTGCCAGCAGCTACCCCGACAGGGCAGTCGACGAGCAGTACTTC.

The rearrangement links TRBV5-1 to TRBJ2-7; TRBD1 might be the D (5 bases). CDR3 length: 17 residues. Germline V gene sequence: CDR1 SGHRS, CDR2 YFSETQ. V lost 4 bases and J lost 2, with 22 bases in between. CDR3 loop: CASSPVGPSTTAYEQYV. The CDR3 coding sequence is TGCGCCAGCAGCCCGGTGGGGCCTTCAACGACGGCCTACGAGCAGTACGTC.

This clonotype was seen more than once but under ten times. V is TRBV6-2 or TRBV6-3 and J is TRBJ2-1; the D call may be TRBD1 or TRBD2 (7 bases each). The V end lost 3 bases, the J end lost 7 bases, and 22 bases lay between the germline ends. This CDR3 contains 17 residues. Germline CDR1 is MNHEY and CDR2 is SVGEGT. The CDR3 DNA sequence: TGTGCCAGCAGTTATCCTCCGGGCGTTCAGGGGGGGAATGAGCAGTTCTTC. Residues: CASSYPPGVQGGNEQFF.

This chain uses TRBV4-1 with TRBJ2-4; TRBD1 matches at 7 bases. This CDR3 has 15 residues. V trimming: 3 bases; J trimming: 8 bases; junction bases outside the gene matches: 10. Germline lookup yields CDR1 MGHRA and CDR2 YSYEKL. CDR3 DNA: TGCGCCAGCAGCCAGGAAGACAGGGCCGGGGACATTCAGTACTTC. Translated: CASSQEDRAGDIQYF.

The sample holds a few counts of this clonotype. This chain uses TRBV12-5 with TRBJ2-1; D may be TRBD1 (6 bases). Germline V CDR1 and CDR2: LGHNT, FRNRAP. V gave up 6 bases and J gave up 4 bases, with 16 bases separating them. This CDR3 contains 15 residues. CDR3 amino acids: CASGHRDPEYNEQFF. CDR3 DNA: TGTGCTAGTGGACACAGGGACCCCGAATACAATGAGCAGTTCTTC. Complete variable domain (other parts from reference TRBV12-5 and TRBJ2-1): DARVTQTPRHKVTEMGQEVTMRCQPILGHNTVFWYRQTMMQGLELLAYFRNRAPLDDSGMPKDRFSAEMPDATLATLKIQPSEPRDSAVYFCASGHRDPEYNEQFFGPGTRLTVL.

The rearrangement joins TRBV6-1 to TRBJ2-1; possible D gene TRBD1, 6 bases. V was cut by 0 bases and J by 7 bases, with 10 bases left in between. The CDR3 runs 14 residues. Germline V gene data show CDR1 as MNHNS and CDR2 as SASEGT. The CDR3 DNA sequence: TGTGCCAGCAGTGAAGCAAACAGGGAAAATGAGCAGTTCTTC. Translation: CASSEANRENEQFF.

The V gene is TRBV13, the J gene TRBJ1-1, with D hard to call. Germline values: CDR1 PRHDT, CDR2 FYEKMQ (reference sequence). V was cut by 7 bases and J by 2 bases, with 11 bases left in between. The CDR3 covers 13 residues. In DNA, the CDR3 is TGTGCCAGCACGGCCGGGCGAAACACTGAAGCTTTCTTT. It translates to CASTAGRNTEAFF.

This clonotype came up a few times. This sequence joins TRBV27 and TRBJ1-4; 8 bases are shared with TRBD1. V shed 1 base and J 8 bases; nucleotides not matched to a gene: 6. Germline values: CDR1 MNHEY, CDR2 SMNVEV (reference sequence). The length of the CDR3 is 15 residues. CDR3 in amino acids: CASSLWSGTGEKLFF. The CDR3 bases are TGTGCCAGCAGTTTATGGTCCGGGACAGGAGAAAAACTGTTTTTT.

The chain joins TRBV7-2 to TRBJ2-1; 7 bases align to TRBD1. V was pared by 4 bases and J by 7 bases, with 10 bases of the junction left unmatched. The germline gives CDR1 SGHTA, CDR2 FQGNSA. The CDR3 has 15 residues. CDR3: CASSSPDRVGNEQFF. The CDR3 DNA sequence: TGTGCCAGCAGCTCGCCCGACAGGGTCGGGAATGAGCAGTTCTTC.

With respect to this clonotype: The junction and the germline gene differ at one end; a read error may be behind it. The chain carries TRBV5-1 and TRBJ1-1; D call uncertain. The CDR3 loop spans 14 amino acids. Germline CDR1 SGHRS, CDR2 YFSETQ. Here the CDR3 reads CASSLGWMNTEAFF. The CDR3 DNA follows: TGCGCCAGCAGTTTGGGGTGGATGAACACTGAAGCTTTCTTT.

The J gene is TRBJ1-1, the V gene TRBV5-5; the D gene is possibly TRBD1 (5 bases). The CDR3 spans 17 residues. V lost 5 bases and J lost 2, with 22 bases in between. CDR1 and CDR2 (germline): SGHKS, YYEKEE (reference sequence). The CDR3 here is CASSNLGGIVINTEAFF. The DNA for the CDR3 is TGTGCCAGCAGTAACCTCGGGGGAATTGTAATAAACACTGAAGCTTTCTTT.